This TCR beta chain was recorded in a study of blood T cell repertoires in COVID-19. Per the study methods: By means of reference gene primer amplification, nucleated cell counts were estimated. Sequencing used immunoSEQ multiplex PCR; TCRdb keeps in-frame clones, though not all of them. The V and J calls and clone size are taken from that table; D and trimming were inferred from the DNA. The sample includes 95,000 to 150,000 clones, just over 85% of them seen just once. Germline CDR1 reads LNHNV; CDR2 reads YYDKDF (reference sequence). The junction had 6 bases not matched to a gene; V was cut back by 1 base and J by 2 bases. There are 16 residues in the CDR3. The sample holds a few counts of this clone.

Sequenced input: peripheral blood. The chain uses TRBV15 and TRBJ2-7, with 9 bases lining up with TRBD2. The receptor comes from a man aged 35 to 55 with acute or convalescent COVID-19. The CDR3 DNA is TGTGCCACCAGCAGAGGGCGAGTAGCGGGGGCCTACGAGCAGTACTTC. Protein: CATSRGRVAGAYEQYF.